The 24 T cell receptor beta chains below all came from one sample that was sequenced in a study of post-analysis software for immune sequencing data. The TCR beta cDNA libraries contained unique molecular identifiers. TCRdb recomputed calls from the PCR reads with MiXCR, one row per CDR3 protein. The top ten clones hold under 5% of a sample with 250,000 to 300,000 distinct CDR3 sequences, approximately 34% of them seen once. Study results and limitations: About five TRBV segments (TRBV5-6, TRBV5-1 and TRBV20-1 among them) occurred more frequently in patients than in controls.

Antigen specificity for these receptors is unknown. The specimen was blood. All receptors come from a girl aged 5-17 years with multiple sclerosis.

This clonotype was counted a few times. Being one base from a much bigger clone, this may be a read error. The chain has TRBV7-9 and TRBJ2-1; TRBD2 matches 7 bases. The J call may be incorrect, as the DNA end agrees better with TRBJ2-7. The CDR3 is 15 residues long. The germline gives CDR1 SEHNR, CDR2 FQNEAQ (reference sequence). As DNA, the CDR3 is TGTGCCAGCAGCTTAGCTAGCGGGCGCTACAATGAGCAGTACTTC. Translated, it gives CASSLASGRYNEQYF.

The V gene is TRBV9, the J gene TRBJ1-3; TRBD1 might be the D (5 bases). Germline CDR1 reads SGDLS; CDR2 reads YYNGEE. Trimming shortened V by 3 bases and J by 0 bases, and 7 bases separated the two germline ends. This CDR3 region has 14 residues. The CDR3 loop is CASSAQVSGNTIYF. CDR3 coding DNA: TGTGCCAGCAGCGCACAGGTCTCTGGAAACACCATATATTTT.

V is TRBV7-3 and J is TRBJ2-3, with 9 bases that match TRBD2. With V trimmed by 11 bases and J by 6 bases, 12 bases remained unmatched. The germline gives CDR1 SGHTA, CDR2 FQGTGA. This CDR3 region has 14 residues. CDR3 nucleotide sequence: TGTGCCGGTGATACGGCGGGAGGGACGGATACGCAGTATTTT. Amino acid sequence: CAGDTAGGTDTQYF.

The CDR3 sequence: CASSPGLAGQQETQYF. The CDR3 DNA sequence: TGCGCCAGCAGCCCGGGACTAGCGGGACAACAAGAGACCCAGTACTTC. J is TRBJ2-5 and V is TRBV5-1; 13 positions match TRBD2. CDR1 and CDR2 from the germline V gene are SGHRS and YFSETQ. CDR3 length equals 16 residues. Losses at the gene ends were 4 bases for V and 2 bases for J; bases not matched to a gene: 5.

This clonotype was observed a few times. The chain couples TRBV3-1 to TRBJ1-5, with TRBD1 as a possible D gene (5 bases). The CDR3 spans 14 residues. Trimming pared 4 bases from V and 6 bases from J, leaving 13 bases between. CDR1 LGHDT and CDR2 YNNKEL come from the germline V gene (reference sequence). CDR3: CASSRAGGGQPQHF. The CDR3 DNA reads TGTGCCAGCAGCCGTGCGGGGGGAGGTCAGCCCCAGCATTTT.

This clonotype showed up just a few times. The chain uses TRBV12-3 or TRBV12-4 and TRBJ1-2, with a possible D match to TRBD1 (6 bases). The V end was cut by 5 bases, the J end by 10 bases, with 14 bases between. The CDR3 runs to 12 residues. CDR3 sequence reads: CASSPQGQIYTF. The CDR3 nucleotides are TGTGCCAGCAGTCCACAGGGTCAGATCTACACCTTC.

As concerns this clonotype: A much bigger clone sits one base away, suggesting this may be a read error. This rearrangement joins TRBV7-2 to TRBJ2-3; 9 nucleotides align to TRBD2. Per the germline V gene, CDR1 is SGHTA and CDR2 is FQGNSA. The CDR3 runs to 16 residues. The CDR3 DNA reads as TGTGCCGGCAGCCGGCTAGCGGGGCATAGCACAGATACGCAGTATTTT. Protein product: CAGSRLAGHSTDTQYF.

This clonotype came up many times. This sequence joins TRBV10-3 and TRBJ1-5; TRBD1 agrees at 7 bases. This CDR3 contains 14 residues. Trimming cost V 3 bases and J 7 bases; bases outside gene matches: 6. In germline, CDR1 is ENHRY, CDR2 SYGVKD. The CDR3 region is CAISERDSGQPQHF. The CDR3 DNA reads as TGTGCCATCAGTGAAAGGGACAGCGGGCAGCCCCAGCATTTT.

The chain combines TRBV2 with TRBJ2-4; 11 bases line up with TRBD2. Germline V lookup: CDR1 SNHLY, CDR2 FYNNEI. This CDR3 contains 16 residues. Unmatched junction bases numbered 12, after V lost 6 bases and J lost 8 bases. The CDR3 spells CASRYVLAGEGDIQYF. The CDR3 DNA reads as TGTGCCAGCAGATACGTACTAGCGGGAGAAGGGGACATTCAGTACTTC.

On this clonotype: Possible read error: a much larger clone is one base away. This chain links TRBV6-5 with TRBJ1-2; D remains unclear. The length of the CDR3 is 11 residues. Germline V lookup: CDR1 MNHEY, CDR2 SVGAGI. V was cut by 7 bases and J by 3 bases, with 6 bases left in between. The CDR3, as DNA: TGTGCCAGCAATGGCTACTATGGCTACACCTTC. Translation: CASNGYYGYTF.

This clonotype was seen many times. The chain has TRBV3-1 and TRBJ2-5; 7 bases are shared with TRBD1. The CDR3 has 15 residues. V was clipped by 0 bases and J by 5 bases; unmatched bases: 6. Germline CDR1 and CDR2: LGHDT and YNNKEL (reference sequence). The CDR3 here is CASSQDTLTGETQYF. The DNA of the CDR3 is TGTGCCAGCAGCCAAGATACCCTGACAGGGGAGACCCAGTACTTC.

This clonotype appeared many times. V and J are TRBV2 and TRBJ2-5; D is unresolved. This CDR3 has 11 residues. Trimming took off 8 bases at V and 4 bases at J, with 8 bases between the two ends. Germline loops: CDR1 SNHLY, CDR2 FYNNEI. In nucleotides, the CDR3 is TGTGCCAGCGGGTGGGGAGAGACCCAGTACTTC. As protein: CASGWGETQYF.

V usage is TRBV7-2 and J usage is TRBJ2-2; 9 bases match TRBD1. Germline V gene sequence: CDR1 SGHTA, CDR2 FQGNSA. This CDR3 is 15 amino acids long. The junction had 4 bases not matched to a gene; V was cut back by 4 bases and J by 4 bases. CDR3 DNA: TGTGCCAGCAGCTGGGGACAGGGAGGCACCGGGGAGCTGTTTTTT. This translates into CASSWGQGGTGELFF.

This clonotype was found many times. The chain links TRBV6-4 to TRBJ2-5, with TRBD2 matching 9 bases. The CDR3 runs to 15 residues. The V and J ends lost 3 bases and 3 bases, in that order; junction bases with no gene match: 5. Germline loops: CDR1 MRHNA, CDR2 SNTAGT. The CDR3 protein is CASSESSGAEETQYF. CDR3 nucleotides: TGTGCCAGCAGTGAATCTAGCGGGGCAGAAGAGACCCAGTACTTC.

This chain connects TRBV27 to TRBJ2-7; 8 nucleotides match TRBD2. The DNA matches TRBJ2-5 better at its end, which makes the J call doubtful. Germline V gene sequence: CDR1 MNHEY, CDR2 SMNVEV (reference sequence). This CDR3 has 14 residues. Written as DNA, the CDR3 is TGTGCCAGCAGCCCGGGACTAGGATCGGAGACCCAGTACTTC. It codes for CASSPGLGSETQYF.

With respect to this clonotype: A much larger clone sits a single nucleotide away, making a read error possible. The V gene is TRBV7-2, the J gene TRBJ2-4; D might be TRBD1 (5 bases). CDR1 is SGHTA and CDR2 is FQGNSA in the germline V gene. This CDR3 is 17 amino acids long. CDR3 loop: CAGSSQSGRVGKNIQYF. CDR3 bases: TGTGCCGGCAGCTCCCAATCGGGCAGGGTCGGCAAAAACATTCAGTACTTC.

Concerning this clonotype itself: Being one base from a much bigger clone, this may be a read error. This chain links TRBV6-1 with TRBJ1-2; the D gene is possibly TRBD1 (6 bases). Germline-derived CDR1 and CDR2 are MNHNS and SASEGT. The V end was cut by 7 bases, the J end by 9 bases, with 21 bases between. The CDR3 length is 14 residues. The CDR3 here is CASTGSGGAVSYTF. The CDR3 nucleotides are TGTGCCAGCACGGGTTCCGGGGGGGCTGTTAGCTACACCTTC.

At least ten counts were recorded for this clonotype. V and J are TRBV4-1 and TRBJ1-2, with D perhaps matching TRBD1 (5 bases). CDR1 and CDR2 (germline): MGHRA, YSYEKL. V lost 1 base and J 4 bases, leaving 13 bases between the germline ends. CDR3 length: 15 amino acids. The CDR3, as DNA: TGCGCCAGCAGCCAAGTTACAGGAAGGACCTATGGCTACACCTTC. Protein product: CASSQVTGRTYGYTF.

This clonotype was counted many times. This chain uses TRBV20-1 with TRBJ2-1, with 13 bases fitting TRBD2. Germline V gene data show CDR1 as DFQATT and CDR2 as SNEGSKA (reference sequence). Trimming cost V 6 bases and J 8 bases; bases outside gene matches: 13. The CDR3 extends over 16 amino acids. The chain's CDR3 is CSALTSGGQGRDEQFF. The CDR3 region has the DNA TGCAGTGCCCTGACTAGCGGGGGGCAGGGTAGGGATGAGCAGTTCTTC.

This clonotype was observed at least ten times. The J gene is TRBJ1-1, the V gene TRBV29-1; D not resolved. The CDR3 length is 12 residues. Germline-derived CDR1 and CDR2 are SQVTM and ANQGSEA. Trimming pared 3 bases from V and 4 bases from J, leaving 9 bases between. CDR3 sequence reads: CSVDIGPTEAFF. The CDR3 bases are TGCAGCGTTGACATTGGTCCCACTGAAGCTTTCTTT. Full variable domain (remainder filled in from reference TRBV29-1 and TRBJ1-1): SAVISQKPSRDICQRGTSLTIQCQVDSQVTMMFWYRQQPGQSLTLIATANQGSEATYESGFVIDKFPISRPNLTFSTLTVSNMSPEDSSIYLCSVDIGPTEAFFGQGTRLTVV.

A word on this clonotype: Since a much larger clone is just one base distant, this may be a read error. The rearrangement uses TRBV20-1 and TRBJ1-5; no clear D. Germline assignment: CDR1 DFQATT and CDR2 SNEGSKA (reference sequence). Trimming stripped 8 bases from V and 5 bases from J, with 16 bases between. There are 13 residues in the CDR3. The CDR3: CSTNAGPHQPQHF. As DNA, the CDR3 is TGCAGTACCAACGCGGGCCCCCATCAGCCCCAGCATTTT.

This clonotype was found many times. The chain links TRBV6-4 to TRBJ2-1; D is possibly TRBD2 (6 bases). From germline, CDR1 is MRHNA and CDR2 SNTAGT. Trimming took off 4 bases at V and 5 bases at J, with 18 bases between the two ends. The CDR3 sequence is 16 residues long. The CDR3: CASSAVPGDRNNEQFF. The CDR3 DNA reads TGTGCCAGCAGTGCGGTTCCGGGGGACCGTAACAATGAGCAGTTCTTC.

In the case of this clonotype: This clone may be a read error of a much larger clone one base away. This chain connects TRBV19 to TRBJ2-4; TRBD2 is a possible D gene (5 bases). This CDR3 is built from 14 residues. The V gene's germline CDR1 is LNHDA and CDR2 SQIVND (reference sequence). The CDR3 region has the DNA TGTGCCAGTAGGGACCGTCTAGCCAAAAACATTCAGAACTTC. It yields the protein CASRDRLAKNIQNF.

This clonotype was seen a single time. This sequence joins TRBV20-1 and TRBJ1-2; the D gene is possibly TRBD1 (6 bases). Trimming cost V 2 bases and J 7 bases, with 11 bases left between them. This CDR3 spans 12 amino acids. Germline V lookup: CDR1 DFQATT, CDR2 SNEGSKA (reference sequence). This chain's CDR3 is CSARKTGTGYTF. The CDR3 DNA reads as TGCAGTGCTAGAAAAACAGGGACTGGCTACACCTTC.